The clone carrying this TCR beta chain was found a few times. Its specificity is not known. Unique molecular identifiers were incorporated into the prepared TCRbeta library. TCRdb re-derived calls from the PCR reads in MiXCR, one entry per CDR3 protein. The table lists 750,000 to 950,000 distinct CDR3 sequences, about 16% of them singletons. This sample is part of a study of T-cell reconstitution after alpha-beta-depleted transplantation in children. Study results and caveats: After transplant, at about two months, alpha-beta T cells were reportedly derived from several hundred expanded graft clones.

The specimen was PBMCs, mostly from graft donor cells, collected 360 days after TCRalphabeta/CD19-depleted stem cell transplant. This TCR derives from a male patient between 10 and 17 years old who had a stem cell transplant for acute lymphoblastic leukemia, so the T cells may come from the graft donor.

CDR3 coding DNA: TGTGCCAGCAGTTTCTTGAGCCCGACCAAAAACATTCAGTACTTC. Its translation: CASSFLSPTKNIQYF. The J gene is TRBJ2-4, the V gene TRBV12-3 or TRBV12-4; D ambiguous. The CDR3 length is 15 residues. Trimming removed 3 bases from V and 2 bases from J, with 11 bases in between.